The rows below give T cell receptor beta chains drawn from one sample of a study of blood T cells in healthy people across ages. A single record per CDR3 protein comes from TCRdb applying MiXCR to the 5' RACE reads. The repertoire holds 2 million or so distinct CDR3 sequences, roughly 49% seen once, with about 2.1% in the top ten. The specimen sequenced was blood. These receptors originate from a woman in her 40s in good health. Each CDR3 is given with its conserved first and last residue. A D gene is named only where the DNA matches it firmly. For some rows the clone size is stated as once, few or many, or as a class when expanded; others skip it.

clone_size j_call v_call d_call cdr3_aa cdr3_nt
NA TRBJ2-3 TRBV12-3/TRBV12-4 NA CASSLRADADTEYF TGTGCCAGCAGTTTAAGGGCCGACGCAGATACGGAGTATTTT
NA TRBJ2-1 TRBV12-3/TRBV12-4 TRBD1 CASSLNPQGVGNEQFF TGTGCCAGCAGTTTAAACCCCCAGGGGGTGGGAAATGAGCAGTTCTTC
NA TRBJ2-1 TRBV3-1 TRBD2 CASSQDQTGGEQLF TGTGCCAGCAGCCAAGACCAGACGGGGGGTGAGCAGTTATTC
NA TRBJ2-3 TRBV4-1 TRBD1 CASSQDPTGSLTDTQYF TGCGCCAGCAGCCAAGACCCGACAGGGAGTTTGACAGATACGCAGTATTTT
few TRBJ2-5 TRBV7-2 NA CASSLEFSQETQYF TGTGCCAGCAGCTTAGAGTTTAGCCAAGAGACCCAGTACTTC
few TRBJ2-4 TRBV5-1 NA CASSLRTEGIQYF TGCGCCAGCAGCCTCCGAACGGAGGGCATTCAGTACTTC
few TRBJ2-1 TRBV5-1 NA CASSLTPLPGGPNEQFF TGCGCCAGCAGCTTGACCCCTCTTCCAGGCGGGCCCAATGAGCAGTTCTTC
few TRBJ1-4 TRBV7-2 NA CASSYRAGATNEKLFF TGTGCCAGCAGCTATAGGGCCGGAGCAACTAATGAAAAACTGTTTTTT
NA TRBJ2-7 TRBV20-1 TRBD1 CSATRPGTASSYEQYF TGCAGTGCGACGCGACCCGGGACAGCTTCTTCCTACGAGCAGTACTTC
few TRBJ2-1 TRBV24-1 TRBD2 CATSDRTIMSGGPYNEQFF TGTGCCACCAGTGATCGGACCATTATGAGCGGGGGGCCCTACAATGAGCAGTTCTTC
NA TRBJ2-1 TRBV3-1 TRBD2 CASSQALTSGRSIEQFF TGTGCCAGCAGCCAAGCCCTGACTAGCGGCAGAAGTATTGAGCAGTTCTTC
NA TRBJ2-3 TRBV9 NA CASSVVSAEDTQYF TGTGCCAGCAGCGTAGTGTCCGCCGAAGATACGCAGTATTTT